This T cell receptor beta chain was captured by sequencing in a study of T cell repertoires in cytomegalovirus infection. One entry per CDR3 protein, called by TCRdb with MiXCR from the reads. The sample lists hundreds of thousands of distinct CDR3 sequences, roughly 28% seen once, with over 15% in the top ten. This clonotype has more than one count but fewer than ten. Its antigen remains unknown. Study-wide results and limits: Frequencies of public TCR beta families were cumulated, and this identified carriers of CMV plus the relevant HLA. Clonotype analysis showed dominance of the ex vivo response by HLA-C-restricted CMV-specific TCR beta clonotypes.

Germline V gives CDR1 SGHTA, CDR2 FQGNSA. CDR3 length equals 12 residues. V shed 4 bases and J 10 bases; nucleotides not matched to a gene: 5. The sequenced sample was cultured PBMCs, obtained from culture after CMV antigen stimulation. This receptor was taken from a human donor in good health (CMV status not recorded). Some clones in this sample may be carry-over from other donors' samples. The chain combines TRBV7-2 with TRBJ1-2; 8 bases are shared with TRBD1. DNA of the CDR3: TGTGCCAGCAGCTCGGACAGGGTCATCTACACCTTC. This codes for CASSSDRVIYTF.